A single T cell receptor beta chain is shown here with its context. Its antigen is not yet known. Within one base of it there is no much larger clone, and no base qualities were kept. The entry originates in a study of T cell responses to AZD1222 COVID-19 vaccine (dated by TCRdb to the early 2020s). Broadly, across the study: Because spike-specific TCR depth and breadth did not differ between the two schedules, AZD1222 recipients who got a second dose at roughly 4 weeks were pooled with those who got a second dose at roughly 12 weeks. TCR sequencing covered over 230 trial participants: 200 to 220 given two doses of AZD1222 and 26 given two doses of MenACWY control vaccine. Trial participants were enrolled by age into subgroups of 18-55, 56-69 and 70-plus years, and 148, 28 and 57 TCR-sequenced participants, respectively, were included in these subgroups. Results and caveats for the whole study, not just this receptor: Conclusions about previously exposed vaccinees are limited, since just six or seven AZD1222 recipients were seropositive for SARS-CoV-2 at baseline. Epitopes outside the regions mutated in the B.1.351 and B.1.1.7 variants were reportedly recognized by nearly half of the unique spike-specific TCRs. In the small 56-69-year group, the increase in depth fell short of significance, most likely because of low power. After two AZD1222 doses, both the breadth and the depth of spike-specific TCRs were significantly higher than at day 0 and than in MenACWY recipients. Vaccine-associated CD4 TCRs spanned the whole spike protein, with dominant responses in regions 160-218 and 743-854. No day 14 peak-response samples were available, so repertoires were characterized only after the peak T cell response. Most participants were white British and females outnumbered males, and the authors suggested that clonal diversity may have been underestimated.

The CDR3 regions of human TCRbeta chains were subjected to immunosequencing. In the original analysis: TCRs in the repertoires were compared against a reference library of SARS-CoV-2-specific TCRs that had been generated with the MIRA antigen-specificity platform. Breadth was defined as the fraction of unique TCRs that were SARS-CoV-2-associated. Depth was defined as the fraction of total T cells that were SARS-CoV-2-associated. Using the MIRA data, every spike-specific TCR was mapped to the spike region that the TCR reacted to and assigned to either a CD4 or a CD8 class. Log10-transformed breadth and depth values were compared by one-way ANOVA with Sidak's multiple comparisons tests. TCRdb stores this immuneACCESS table with in-frame sequences only. Part of the clones is absent; in the studies checked, under half of the shortfall reflects unresolved V genes, and no reason is known for the rest. The DNA gave D and trimming, while V, J and clone size come from that table. The sample has tens of thousands of clones on record, 65% to 90% of them singletons. 10% of the sample comes from the top ten.

Explained via the paper, the time point label denotes: baseline before first vaccination. Vaccinee samples were obtained from the UK trials COV001 and COV002, which included a single-blind randomized controlled phase 2/3 trial of AZD1222 (ChAdOx1 nCoV-19) in healthy adults. Trial participant PBMC samples were collected at day 0 and day 28 after the second dose for TCRbeta chain sequencing. CDR1 and CDR2 are read off the germline V gene as KGHSH and LQKENI. Including the terminal cysteine and phenylalanine, the CDR3 comprises 13 residues. Only the CDR3 part of the read is kept: 39 bases, read in frame from the first base. V trim: 3 bases; J trim: 3 bases; unmatched bases: 0.

The source is an adult in good health. Sequencing was performed on peripheral blood, taken on day 0 of AZD1222 vaccination. The chain uses TRBV18 and TRBJ1-2; 8 bases in the junction line up with TRBD1. The DNA sequence is given as TGTGCCAGCTCACCGACAGGGGACTATGGCTACACCTTC. Its protein product is CASSPTGDYGYTF. Full variable domain (CDR3 extended with the reference TRBV18 and TRBJ1-2 proteins): NAGVMQNPRHLVRRRGQEARLRCSPMKGHSHVYWYRQLPEEGLKFMVYLQKENIIDESGMPKERFSAEFPKEGPSILRIQQVVRGDSAAYFCASSPTGDYGYTFGSGTRLTVV.